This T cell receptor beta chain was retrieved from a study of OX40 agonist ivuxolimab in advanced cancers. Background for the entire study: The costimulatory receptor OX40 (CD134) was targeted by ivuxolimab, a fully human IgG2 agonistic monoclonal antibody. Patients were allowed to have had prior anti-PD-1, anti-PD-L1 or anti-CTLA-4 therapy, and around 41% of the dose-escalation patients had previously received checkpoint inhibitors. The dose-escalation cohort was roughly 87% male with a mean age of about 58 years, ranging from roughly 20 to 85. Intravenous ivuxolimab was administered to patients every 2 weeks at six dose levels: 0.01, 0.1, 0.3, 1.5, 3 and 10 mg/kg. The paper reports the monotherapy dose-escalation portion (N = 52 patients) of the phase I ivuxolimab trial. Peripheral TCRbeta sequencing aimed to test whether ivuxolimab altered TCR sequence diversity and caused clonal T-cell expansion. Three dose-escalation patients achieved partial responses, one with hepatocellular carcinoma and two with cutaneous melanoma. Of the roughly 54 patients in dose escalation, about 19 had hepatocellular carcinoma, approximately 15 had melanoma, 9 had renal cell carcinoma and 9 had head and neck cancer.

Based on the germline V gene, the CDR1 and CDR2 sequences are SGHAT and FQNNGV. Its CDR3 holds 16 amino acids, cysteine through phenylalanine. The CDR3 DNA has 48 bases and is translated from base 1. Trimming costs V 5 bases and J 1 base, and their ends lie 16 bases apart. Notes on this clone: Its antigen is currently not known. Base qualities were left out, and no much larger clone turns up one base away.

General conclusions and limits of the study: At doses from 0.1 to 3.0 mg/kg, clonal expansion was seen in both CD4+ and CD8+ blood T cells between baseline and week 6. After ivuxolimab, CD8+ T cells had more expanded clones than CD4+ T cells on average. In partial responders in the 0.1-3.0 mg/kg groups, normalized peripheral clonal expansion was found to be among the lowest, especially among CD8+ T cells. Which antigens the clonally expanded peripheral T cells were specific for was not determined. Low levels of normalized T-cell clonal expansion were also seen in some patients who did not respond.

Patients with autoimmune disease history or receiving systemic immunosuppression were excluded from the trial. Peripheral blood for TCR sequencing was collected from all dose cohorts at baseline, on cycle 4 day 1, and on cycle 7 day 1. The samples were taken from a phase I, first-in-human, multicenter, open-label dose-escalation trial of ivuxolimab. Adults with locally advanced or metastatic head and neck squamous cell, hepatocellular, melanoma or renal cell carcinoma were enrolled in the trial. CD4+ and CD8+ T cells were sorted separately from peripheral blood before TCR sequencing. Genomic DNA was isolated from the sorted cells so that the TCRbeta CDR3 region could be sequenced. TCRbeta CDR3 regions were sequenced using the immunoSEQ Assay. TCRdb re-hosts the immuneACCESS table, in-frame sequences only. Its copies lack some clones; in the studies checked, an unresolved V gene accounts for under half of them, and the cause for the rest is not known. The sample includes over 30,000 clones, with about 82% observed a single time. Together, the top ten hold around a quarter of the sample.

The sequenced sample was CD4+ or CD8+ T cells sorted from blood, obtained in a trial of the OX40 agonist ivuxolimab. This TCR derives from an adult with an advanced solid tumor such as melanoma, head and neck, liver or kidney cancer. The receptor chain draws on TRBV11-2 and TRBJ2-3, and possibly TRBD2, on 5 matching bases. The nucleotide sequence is TGTGCCAGCAGCCAAGATCAAGGTAGCGGCACAGATACGCAGTATTTT. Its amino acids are CASSQDQGSGTDTQYF.